This section outlines one T cell receptor beta chain sequence together with its context. The data derive from a study of OX40 agonist ivuxolimab in advanced cancers. About the research overall: Treatment of patients was with ivuxolimab, an agonistic anti-OX40 (CD134) antibody. Three patients, one with hepatocellular carcinoma and two with cutaneous melanoma, achieved partial responses.

Generated by immunoSEQ multiplex PCR, the TCRdb table keeps only in-frame clones and is missing some. There are under 15,000 clones in the sample; 84% occur only once, and 24% lies in the top ten. This CDR3 contains 16 residues. V lost 3 bases to trimming and J lost 4 bases; unmatched junction nucleotides: 11. Germline V gives CDR1 LNHNV, CDR2 YYDKDF (reference sequence). The rearrangement links TRBV15 to TRBJ2-7, with 8 bases aligning to TRBD1. This clonotype was sampled from an adult with an advanced solid tumor such as melanoma, head and neck, liver or kidney cancer. Here the sequenced sample was CD4+ or CD8+ T cells sorted from blood, taken in a trial of the OX40 agonist ivuxolimab. The CDR3 nucleotides read TGTGCCACCAGCAGGGTGGACAGGGAAGGGTCATACGAGCAGTACTTC. As protein: CATSRVDREGSYEQYF.